Included here is one T cell receptor (beta chain) sequence, with context. Its antigen is currently unknown. The CDR3 has 12 residues. Looked up from germline, CDR1 is MNHEY and CDR2 is SVGAGI. V lost 9 bases, J lost 6 bases, and 11 bases lay in between. Since all of the isolated RNA was reverse transcribed, expressed TCRB transcripts were what got sequenced. Profiling relied on immunoSEQ multiplex PCR, and the TCRdb table lists in-frame clones only, not all of them. Of over 150,000 clones listed, under 13% were seen once; the top ten hold approximately 0.46%. The data are from a study of beta chain features in type 1 diabetes. Whole-study results and caveats: PCR, the amplification step, might favor shorter templates, equally in patients and controls. A moderate, significant TCRB CDR3 shortening appeared in type 1 diabetes across four CD4+ subsets.

This TCR was recovered from a man in his thirties or forties with type 1 diabetes. The sample taken for sequencing was central memory CD4+ T cells from blood. The genes are TRBV6-5 and TRBJ2-2; possibly TRBD1 for D (6 bases). Here the CDR3 reads CASKKGAGELFF. The CDR3 coding sequence is TGTGCCAGTAAGAAGGGGGCCGGGGAGCTGTTTTTT.